Listed here is a single T cell receptor beta chain. The antigen remains undetermined. The method was immunoSEQ multiplex PCR; TCRdb's version includes in-frame clones alone and lacks a portion of them. There are about 80,000 clones in the sample; more than 90% occur only once, and around 4.8% lies in the top ten. V dropped 5 bases and J dropped 0 bases, with 16 bases sitting between them. The CDR3 extends over 16 amino acids. Germline V gives CDR1 SGHTA, CDR2 FQGNSA. These data come from a study of OX40 agonist ivuxolimab in advanced cancers. For the study at large: Three patients responded partially, comprising one with hepatocellular carcinoma and two with cutaneous melanoma. Study-level findings and limits: Blood T cells, both CD4+ and CD8+, expanded clonally by week 6 at 0.1 to 3.0 mg/kg.

The chain is built from TRBV7-2 and TRBJ1-1; D unresolved. The source was CD4+ or CD8+ T cells sorted from blood, collected in a trial of the OX40 agonist ivuxolimab. This TCR was sampled from an adult with an advanced solid tumor such as melanoma, head and neck, liver or kidney cancer. The chain's CDR3 is CASSPHDTRLNTEAFF. Here the CDR3 DNA reads TGTGCCAGCAGCCCGCATGATACAAGGTTGAACACTGAAGCTTTCTTT.